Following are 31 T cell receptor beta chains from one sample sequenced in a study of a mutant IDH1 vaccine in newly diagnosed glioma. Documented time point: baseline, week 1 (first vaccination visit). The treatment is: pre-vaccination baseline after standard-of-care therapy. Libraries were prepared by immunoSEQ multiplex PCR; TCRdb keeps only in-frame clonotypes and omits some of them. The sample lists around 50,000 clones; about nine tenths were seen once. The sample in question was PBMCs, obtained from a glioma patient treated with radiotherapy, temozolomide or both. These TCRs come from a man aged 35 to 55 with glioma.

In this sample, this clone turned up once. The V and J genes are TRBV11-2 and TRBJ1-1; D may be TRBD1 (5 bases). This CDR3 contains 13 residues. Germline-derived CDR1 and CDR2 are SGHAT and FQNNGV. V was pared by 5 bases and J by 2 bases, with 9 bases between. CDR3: CASSRGGNTEAFF. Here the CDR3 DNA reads TGTGCCAGCAGCCGGGGGGGAAACACTGAAGCTTTCTTT.

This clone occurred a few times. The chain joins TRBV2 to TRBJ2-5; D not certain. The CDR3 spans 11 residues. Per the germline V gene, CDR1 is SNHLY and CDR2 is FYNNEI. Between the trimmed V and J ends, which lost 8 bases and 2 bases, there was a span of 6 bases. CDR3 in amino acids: CASGEQETQYF. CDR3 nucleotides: TGTGCCAGCGGAGAACAAGAGACCCAGTACTTC.

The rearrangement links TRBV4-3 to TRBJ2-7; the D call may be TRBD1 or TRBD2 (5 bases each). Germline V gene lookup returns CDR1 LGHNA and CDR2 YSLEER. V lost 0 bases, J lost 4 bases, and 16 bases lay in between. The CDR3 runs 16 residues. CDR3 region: CASSQDQQSGPYEQYF. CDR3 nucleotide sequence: TGCGCCAGCAGCCAAGATCAGCAATCGGGACCGTACGAGCAGTACTTC.

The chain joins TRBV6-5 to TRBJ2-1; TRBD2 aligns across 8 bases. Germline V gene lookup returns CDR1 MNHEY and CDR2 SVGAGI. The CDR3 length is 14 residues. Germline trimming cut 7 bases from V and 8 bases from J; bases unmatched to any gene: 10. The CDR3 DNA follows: TGTGCCAGCAACCGGGAGGGCCGGTTTTATGAGCAGTTCTTC. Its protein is CASNREGRFYEQFF.

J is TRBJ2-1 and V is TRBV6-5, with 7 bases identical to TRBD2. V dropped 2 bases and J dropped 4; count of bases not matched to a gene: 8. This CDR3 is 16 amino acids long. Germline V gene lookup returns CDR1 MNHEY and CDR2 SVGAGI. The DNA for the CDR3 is TGTGCCAGCAGTTACCTTGCGGGAGAGGGGTACAATGAGCAGTTCTTC. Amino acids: CASSYLAGEGYNEQFF.

The CDR3 reads CASSPWGRENTEAFF. CDR3 DNA sequence: TGTGCCAGCAGCCCTTGGGGCAGGGAGAACACTGAAGCTTTCTTT. The genes are TRBV7-8 and TRBJ1-1; TRBD1 might be the D (5 bases). The germline V gene has CDR1 SGHVS and CDR2 FQNEAQ. The V gene lost 5 bases and the J gene lost 1 base, with 14 bases spanning the gap. This CDR3 region has 15 residues.

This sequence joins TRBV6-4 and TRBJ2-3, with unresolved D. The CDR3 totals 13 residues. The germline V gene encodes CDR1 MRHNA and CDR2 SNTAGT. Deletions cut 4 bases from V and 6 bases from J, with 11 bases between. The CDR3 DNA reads TGTGCCAGCAGTGTGGAGATCAGCGATACGCAGTATTTT. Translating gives CASSVEISDTQYF.

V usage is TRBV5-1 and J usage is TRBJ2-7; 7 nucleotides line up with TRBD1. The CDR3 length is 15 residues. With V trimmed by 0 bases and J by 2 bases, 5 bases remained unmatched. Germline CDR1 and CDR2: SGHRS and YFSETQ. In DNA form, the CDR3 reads TGCGCCAGCAGCTTGGATCGGACAGGCACCTACGAGCAGTACTTC. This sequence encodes CASSLDRTGTYEQYF.

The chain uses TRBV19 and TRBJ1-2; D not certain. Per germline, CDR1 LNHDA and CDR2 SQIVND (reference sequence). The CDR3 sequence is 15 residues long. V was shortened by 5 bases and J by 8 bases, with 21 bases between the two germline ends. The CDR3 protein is CASSPALDGLGGYTF. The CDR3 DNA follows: TGTGCCAGTAGTCCCGCCCTTGACGGACTTGGCGGCTACACCTTC.

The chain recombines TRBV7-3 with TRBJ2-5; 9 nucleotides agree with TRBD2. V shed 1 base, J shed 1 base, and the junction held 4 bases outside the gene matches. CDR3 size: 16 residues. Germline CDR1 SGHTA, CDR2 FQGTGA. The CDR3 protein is CASSLSSGGGQETQYF. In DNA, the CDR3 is TGTGCCAGCAGCTTAAGTAGCGGGGGTGGCCAAGAGACCCAGTACTTC.

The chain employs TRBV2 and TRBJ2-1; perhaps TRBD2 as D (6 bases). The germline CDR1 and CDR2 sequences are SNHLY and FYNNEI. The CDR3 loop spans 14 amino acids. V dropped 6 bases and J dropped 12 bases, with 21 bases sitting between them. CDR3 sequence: CASRGTPGAQTQFF. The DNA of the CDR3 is TGTGCCAGCAGGGGGACTCCCGGGGCCCAAACGCAGTTCTTC.

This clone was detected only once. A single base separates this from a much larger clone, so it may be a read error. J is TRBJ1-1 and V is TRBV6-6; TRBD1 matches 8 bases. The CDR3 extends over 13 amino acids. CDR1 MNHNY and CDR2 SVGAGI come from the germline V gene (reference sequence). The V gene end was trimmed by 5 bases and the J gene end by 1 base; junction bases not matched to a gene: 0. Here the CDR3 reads CASSGQGNTEAFF. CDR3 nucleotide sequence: TGTGCCAGCAGTGGACAGGGGAACACTGAAGCTTTCTTT.

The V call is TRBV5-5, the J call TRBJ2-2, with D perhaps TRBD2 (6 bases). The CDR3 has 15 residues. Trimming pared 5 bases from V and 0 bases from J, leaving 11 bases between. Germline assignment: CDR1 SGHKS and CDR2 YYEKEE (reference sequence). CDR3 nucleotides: TGTGCCAGCAGTTGGGACTTTGCGAACACCGGGGAGCTGTTTTTT. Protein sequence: CASSWDFANTGELFF.

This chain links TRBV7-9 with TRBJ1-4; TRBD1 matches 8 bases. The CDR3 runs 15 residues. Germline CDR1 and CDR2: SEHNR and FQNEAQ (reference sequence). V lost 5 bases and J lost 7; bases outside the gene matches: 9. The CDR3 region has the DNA TGTGCCAGCAGCCAAGGACAGGGTCAAGGTGAAAAACTGTTTTTT. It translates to CASSQGQGQGEKLFF.

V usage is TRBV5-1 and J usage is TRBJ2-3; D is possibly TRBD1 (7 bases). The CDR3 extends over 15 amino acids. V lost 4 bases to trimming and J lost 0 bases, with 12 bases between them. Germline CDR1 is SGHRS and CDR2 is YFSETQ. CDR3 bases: TGCGCCAGCAGCGCGGGACAGCCTAGCACAGATACGCAGTATTTT. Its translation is CASSAGQPSTDTQYF.

The CDR3 sequence: CASTTGPGVDEQFF. CDR3 nucleotides: TGTGCCAGTACAACAGGGCCAGGGGTTGATGAGCAGTTCTTC. The chain is built from TRBV19 and TRBJ2-1; tentative D call: TRBD1 (6 bases). From germline, CDR1 is LNHDA and CDR2 SQIVND (reference sequence). The CDR3 runs 14 residues. V gave up 7 bases and J gave up 8 bases, with 18 bases separating them.

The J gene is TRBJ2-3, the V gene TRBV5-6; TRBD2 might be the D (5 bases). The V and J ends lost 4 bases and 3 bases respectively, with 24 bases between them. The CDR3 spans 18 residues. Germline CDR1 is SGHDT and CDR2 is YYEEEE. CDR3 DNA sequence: TGTGCCAGCAGCCGTATTGGGGTAATAGGGAGTGTGACAGATACGCAGTATTTT. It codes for CASSRIGVIGSVTDTQYF.

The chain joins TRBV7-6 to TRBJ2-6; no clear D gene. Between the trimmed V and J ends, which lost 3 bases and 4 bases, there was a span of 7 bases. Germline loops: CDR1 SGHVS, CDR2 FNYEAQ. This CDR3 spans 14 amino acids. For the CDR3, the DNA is TGTGCCAGCAGCTTTAGCAGGGGGGCCAACGTCCTGACTTTC. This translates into CASSFSRGANVLTF. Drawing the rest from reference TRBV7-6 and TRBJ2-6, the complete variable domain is GAGVSQSPRYKVTKRGQDVALRCDPISGHVSLYWYRQALGQGPEFLTYFNYEAQQDKSGLPNDRFSAERPEGSISTLTIQRTEQRDSAMYRCASSFSRGANVLTFGAGSRLTVL.

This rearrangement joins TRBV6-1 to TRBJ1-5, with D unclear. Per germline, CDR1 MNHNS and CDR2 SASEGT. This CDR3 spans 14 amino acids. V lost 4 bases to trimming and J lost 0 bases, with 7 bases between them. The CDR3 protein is CASSVGDSNQPQHF. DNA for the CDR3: TGTGCCAGCAGTGTGGGAGATAGCAATCAGCCCCAGCATTTT.

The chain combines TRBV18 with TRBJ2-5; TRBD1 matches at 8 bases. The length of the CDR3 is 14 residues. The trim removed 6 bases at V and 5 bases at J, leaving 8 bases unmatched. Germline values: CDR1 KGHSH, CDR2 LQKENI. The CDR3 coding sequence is TGTGCCAGCTCTCTACGGACAGGGATGGAGACCCAGTACTTC. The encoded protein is CASSLRTGMETQYF.

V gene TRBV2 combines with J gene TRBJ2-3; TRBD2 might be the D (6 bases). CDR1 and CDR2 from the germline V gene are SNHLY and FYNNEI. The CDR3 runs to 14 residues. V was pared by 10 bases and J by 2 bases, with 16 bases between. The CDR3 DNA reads TGTGCCATCTCTCGGGACTTTTACACAGATACGCAGTATTTT. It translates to CAISRDFYTDTQYF. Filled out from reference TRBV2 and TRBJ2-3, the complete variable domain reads EPEVTQTPSHQVTQMGQEVILRCVPISNHLYFYWYRQILGQKVEFLVSFYNNEISEKSEIFDDQFSVERPDGSNFTLKIRSTKLEDSAMYFCAISRDFYTDTQYFGPGTRLTVL.

CDR3 region: CASRLVYEQYF. CDR3 DNA: TGTGCCAGCAGACTAGTCTACGAGCAGTACTTC. The rearrangement joins TRBV2 to TRBJ2-7; tentatively, D is TRBD2 (5 bases). This CDR3 has 11 amino acids. Trimming pared 6 bases from V and 3 bases from J, leaving 6 bases between. The V gene's germline CDR1 is SNHLY and CDR2 FYNNEI.

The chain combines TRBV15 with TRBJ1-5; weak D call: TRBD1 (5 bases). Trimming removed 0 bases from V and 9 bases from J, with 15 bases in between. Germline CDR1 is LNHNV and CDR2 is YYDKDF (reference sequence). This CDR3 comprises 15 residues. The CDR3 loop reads CATSRDLGAGRPQHF. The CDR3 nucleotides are TGTGCCACCAGCAGAGATCTAGGGGCGGGTCGGCCCCAGCATTTT.

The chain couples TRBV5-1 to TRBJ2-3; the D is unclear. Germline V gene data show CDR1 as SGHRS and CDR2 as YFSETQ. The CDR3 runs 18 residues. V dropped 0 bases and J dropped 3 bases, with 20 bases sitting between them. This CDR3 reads CASSLGFSPPLLTDTQYF. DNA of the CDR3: TGCGCCAGCAGCTTGGGCTTCAGCCCCCCACTACTTACAGATACGCAGTATTTT.

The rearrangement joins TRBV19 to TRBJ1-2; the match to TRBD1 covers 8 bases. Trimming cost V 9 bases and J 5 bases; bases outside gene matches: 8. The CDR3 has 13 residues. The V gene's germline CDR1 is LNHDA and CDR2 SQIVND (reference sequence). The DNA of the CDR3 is TGTGCCAGCCTTCGCGGACAGGGTTATGGCTACACCTTC. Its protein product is CASLRGQGYGYTF.

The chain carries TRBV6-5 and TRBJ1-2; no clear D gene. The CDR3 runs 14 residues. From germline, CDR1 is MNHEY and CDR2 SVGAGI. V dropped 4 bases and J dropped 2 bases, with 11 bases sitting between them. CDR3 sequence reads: CASSSQGVNYGYTF. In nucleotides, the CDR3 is TGTGCCAGCAGTTCCCAAGGCGTGAACTATGGCTACACCTTC.

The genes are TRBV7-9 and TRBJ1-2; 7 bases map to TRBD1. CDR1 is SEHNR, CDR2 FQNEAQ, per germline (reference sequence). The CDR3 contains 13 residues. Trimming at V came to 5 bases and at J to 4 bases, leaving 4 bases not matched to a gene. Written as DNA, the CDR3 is TGTGCCAGCAGCACCGACAGGGCCTATGGCTACACCTTC. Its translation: CASSTDRAYGYTF.

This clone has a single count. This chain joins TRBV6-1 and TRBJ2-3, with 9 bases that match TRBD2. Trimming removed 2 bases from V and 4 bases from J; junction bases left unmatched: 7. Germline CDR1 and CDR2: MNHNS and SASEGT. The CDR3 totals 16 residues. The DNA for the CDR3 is TGTGCCAGCAGTGAACGGAGCGGGAGGTCTCCAGATACGCAGTATTTT. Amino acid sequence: CASSERSGRSPDTQYF.

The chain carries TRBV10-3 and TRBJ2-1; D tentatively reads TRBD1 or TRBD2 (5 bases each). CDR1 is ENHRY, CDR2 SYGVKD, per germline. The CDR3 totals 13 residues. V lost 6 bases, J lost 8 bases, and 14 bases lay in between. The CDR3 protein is CAISGTAVDEQFF. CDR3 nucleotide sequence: TGTGCCATCAGCGGGACCGCCGTGGATGAGCAGTTCTTC.

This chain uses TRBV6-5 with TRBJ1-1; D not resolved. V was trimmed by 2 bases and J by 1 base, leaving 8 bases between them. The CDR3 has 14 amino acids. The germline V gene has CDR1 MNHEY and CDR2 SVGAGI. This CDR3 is CASSYADWNTEAFF. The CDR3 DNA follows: TGTGCCAGCAGTTACGCAGATTGGAACACTGAAGCTTTCTTT.

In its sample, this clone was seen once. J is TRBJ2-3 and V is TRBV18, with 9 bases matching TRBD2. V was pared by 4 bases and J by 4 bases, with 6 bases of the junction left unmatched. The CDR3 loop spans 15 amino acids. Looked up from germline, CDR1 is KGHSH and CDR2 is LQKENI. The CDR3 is CASSRREGLADTQYF. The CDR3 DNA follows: TGTGCCAGCTCACGGCGGGAGGGCCTCGCAGATACGCAGTATTTT.